One and the same sample provided the 8 T cell receptor beta chains below, sequenced in a study of blood T cells in healthy people across ages. Together with a sample-barcoded 5' primer, a J-beta primer mix was included in a second PCR lasting roughly 6 to 12 cycles. Each CDR3 protein is one row after TCRdb ran MiXCR on the 5' RACE reads. The sample comprises about 750,000 distinct CDR3 sequences, less than 70% of which are singletons, and around 41% rests with the top ten. Sample: blood. All receptors derive from an elderly man in good health.

This clonotype was counted only a few times. The chain employs TRBV25-1 and TRBJ2-5; D is uncertain. The CDR3 has 16 amino acids. V was clipped by 3 bases and J by 2 bases, with 16 bases between them. From germline, CDR1 is MGHDK and CDR2 SYGVNS. CDR3 residues: CASSDPALGIQETQYF. In nucleotides, the CDR3 is TGTGCCAGCAGTGACCCAGCTCTAGGGATACAAGAGACCCAGTACTTC. Looking up the rest from reference TRBV25-1 and TRBJ2-5 gives the full variable domain: EADIYQTPRYLVIGTGKKITLECSQTMGHDKMYWYQQDPGMELHLIHYSYGVNSTEKGDLSSESTVSRIRTEHFPLTLESARPSHTSQYLCASSDPALGIQETQYFGPGTRLLVL.

This clonotype was observed a single time. The rearrangement uses TRBV25-1 and TRBJ1-1; D uncertain. Germline loops: CDR1 MGHDK, CDR2 SYGVNS. Trimming shortened V by 3 bases and J by 10 bases, and 21 bases separated the two germline ends. The CDR3 spans 15 residues. The CDR3 loop reads CASSDRLSIPSGAFF. The CDR3 region has the DNA TGTGCCAGCAGTGACCGCCTGTCCATACCGTCGGGAGCTTTCTTT. The entire variable domain, with the rest obtained from reference TRBV25-1 and TRBJ1-1, is as follows: EADIYQTPRYLVIGTGKKITLECSQTMGHDKMYWYQQDPGMELHLIHYSYGVNSTEKGDLSSESTVSRIRTEHFPLTLESARPSHTSQYLCASSDRLSIPSGAFFGQGTRLTVV.

This clonotype was seen only a few times. The chain couples TRBV25-1 to TRBJ2-5; no definite D call. This CDR3 spans 17 amino acids. The germline V and J ends were trimmed by 1 base and 3 bases, with 18 bases remaining between them. From germline, CDR1 is MGHDK and CDR2 SYGVNS. CDR3 sequence: CASSESIIGTDEETQYF. The CDR3 DNA reads TGTGCCAGCAGTGAATCTATCATCGGAACGGATGAAGAGACCCAGTACTTC. Looking up the rest from reference TRBV25-1 and TRBJ2-5 gives the full variable domain: EADIYQTPRYLVIGTGKKITLECSQTMGHDKMYWYQQDPGMELHLIHYSYGVNSTEKGDLSSESTVSRIRTEHFPLTLESARPSHTSQYLCASSESIIGTDEETQYFGPGTRLLVL.

This chain uses TRBV2 with TRBJ2-1, with TRBD1 matching 9 bases. Germline loops: CDR1 SNHLY, CDR2 FYNNEI. There are 16 residues in the CDR3. Unmatched junction bases numbered 12, after V lost 5 bases and J lost 7 bases. CDR3 amino acids: CASSRRDRVGKNEQFF. DNA for the CDR3: TGTGCCAGCAGTCGAAGGGACAGGGTGGGAAAAAATGAGCAGTTCTTC.

The chain has TRBV6-2 or TRBV6-3 and TRBJ2-6, with D possibly being TRBD2 (5 bases). The CDR3 has 16 amino acids. In germline, CDR1 is MNHEY, CDR2 SVGEGT. V lost 2 bases to trimming and J lost 3 bases, with 11 bases between them. CDR3 coding DNA: TGTGCCAGCAGTTACGGGAGAGGCGGTGGGGCCAACGTCCTGACTTTC. Its translation is CASSYGRGGGANVLTF.

This chain's CDR3 is CASSFLAGGLYNEQFF. CDR3 DNA: TGTGCCAGCAGCTTTCTAGCGGGAGGCCTCTACAATGAGCAGTTCTTC. V and J are TRBV7-2 and TRBJ2-1; 11 bases match TRBD2. V trimming: 3 bases; J trimming: 3 bases; junction bases outside the gene matches: 4. This CDR3 spans 16 amino acids. Per the germline V gene, CDR1 is SGHTA and CDR2 is FQGNSA.

This clonotype was detected only a few times. The chain links TRBV11-2 to TRBJ2-7; no clear D gene. V dropped 3 bases and J dropped 2 bases, with 11 bases sitting between them. This CDR3 contains 14 residues. Germline V gene lookup returns CDR1 SGHAT and CDR2 FQNNGV. In DNA form, the CDR3 reads TGTGCCAGCAGCTTGGTCGACGGTGCCTACGAGCAGTACTTC. Its protein product is CASSLVDGAYEQYF. The entire variable domain, with the rest obtained from reference TRBV11-2 and TRBJ2-7, is as follows: EAGVAQSPRYKIIEKRQSVAFWCNPISGHATLYWYQQILGQGPKLLIQFQNNGVVDDSQLPKDRFSAERLKGVDSTLKIQPAKLEDSAVYLCASSLVDGAYEQYFGPGTRLTVT.

The J gene is TRBJ2-5, the V gene TRBV25-1, with D unclear. The DNA matches TRBJ2-7 better at its end, which makes the J call doubtful. Germline V gives CDR1 MGHDK, CDR2 SYGVNS. The CDR3 contains 12 residues. CDR3 sequence reads: CASSEFTDEQYF. In DNA form, the CDR3 reads TGTGCCAGCAGTGAATTCACCGACGAGCAGTACTTC.